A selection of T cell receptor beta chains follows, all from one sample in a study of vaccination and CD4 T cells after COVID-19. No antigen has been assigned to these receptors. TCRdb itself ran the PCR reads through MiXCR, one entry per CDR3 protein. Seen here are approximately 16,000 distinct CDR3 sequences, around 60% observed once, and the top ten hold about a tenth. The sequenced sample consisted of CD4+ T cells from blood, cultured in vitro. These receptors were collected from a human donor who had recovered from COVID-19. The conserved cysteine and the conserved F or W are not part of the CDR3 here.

ASSATGTGVFRRNQPQH TRBJ1-5 TRBV6-2/TRBV6-3
SAYDSQETQY TRBJ2-5 TRBV20-1
ASSSRPSETQY TRBJ2-5 TRBV9
ASSERDRASPLH TRBJ1-6 TRBV6-4
ATSDAPTARGYT TRBJ1-2 TRBV24-1
ASSFTGTDTQY TRBJ2-3 TRBV12-3/TRBV12-4
AWSAQTEGVLH TRBJ1-6 TRBV30
ASSQGYGYT TRBJ1-2 TRBV3-1
VSRPRYSNQPQH TRBJ1-5 TRBV25-1
ASSTRTAWELF TRBJ2-2 TRBV19
ASSYSVTGITNYGYT TRBJ1-2 TRBV6-5
ASSYGINRNTEAF TRBJ1-1 TRBV6-5
ASSRREGTLSSYEQY TRBJ2-7 TRBV21-1
ASSEQGTYNSPLH TRBJ1-6 TRBV6-1
ASSYPNTGELF TRBJ2-2 TRBV6-2/TRBV6-3
ASSSLNVVIQY TRBJ2-4 TRBV11-2
ASSPPGTNSYEQY TRBJ2-7 TRBV19
ASKWGRTDYEQY TRBJ2-7 TRBV2
ASSPPGTGNIQY TRBJ2-4 TRBV4-2
AVSVLRQGETQY TRBJ2-5 TRBV25-1
ASSVGGWGGSSLYGYT TRBJ1-2 TRBV9
ASSFDSEGGTGELF TRBJ2-2 TRBV7-8
ASSLGGRSYEQY TRBJ2-7 TRBV6-5
SARDKGGTYSYEQY TRBJ2-7 TRBV20-1
ASRERVGNQPQH TRBJ1-5 TRBV19
ASSLRDRGQETQY TRBJ2-5 TRBV7-2
ASRGDRGRYGYT TRBJ1-2 TRBV6-1
SAQAPWGNTEAF TRBJ1-1 TRBV20-1
ASSSQGTQVTQY TRBJ2-5 TRBV7-3
ASSYRLPGLFTDTQY TRBJ2-3 TRBV27
SAREGALGEKLF TRBJ1-4 TRBV20-1
SATLTKHRDTEAF TRBJ1-1 TRBV20-1
ASSSRTSGSFYEQY TRBJ2-7 TRBV7-2
ASSPLGGLISNQPQH TRBJ1-5 TRBV12-3/TRBV12-4
ASRSGTGVEKLF TRBJ1-4 TRBV12-3/TRBV12-4
ASRTGDFSEQY TRBJ2-7 TRBV12-3/TRBV12-4
ASSPTVVGGRYTGELF TRBJ2-2 TRBV9
ATSDTQQGLGLETQY TRBJ2-5 TRBV24-1
ASSEWAGGNQPQH TRBJ1-5 TRBV6-1
SAPVGGLAREQY TRBJ2-7 TRBV20-1
ASSPKGYTEAF TRBJ1-1 TRBV11-2
ASSATANTEAF TRBJ1-1 TRBV9